This T cell receptor (beta chain) was obtained from a study of CD8+ T cells in alopecia areata. Study overall: Tofacitinib lasted 6 to 18 months, then 6 months off drug.

Whole-study results and caveats: Scalp lesions, especially in alopecia totalis/universalis, had higher clonality than normal scalp.

Following extraction, RNA underwent reverse transcription to cDNA, which served as the sequencing template. Data came from immunoSEQ multiplex PCR; TCRdb stores just in-frame clones and leaves some out. The repertoire holds 150,000 or so clones, with 40% to 60% as singletons. To note about this clone: Its antigen is unknown.

Alopecia areata patients gave lesional scalp punch biopsies and peripheral blood samples. Trimming removed 10 bases at V and 3 bases at J, with 10 bases between. CDR3 length equals 12 residues. Per germline, CDR1 LNHDA and CDR2 SQIVND (reference sequence). The chain joins TRBV19 to TRBJ2-1, with D perhaps being TRBD1 or TRBD2 (5 bases each). The receptor's source is a human donor with alopecia areata. The input for sequencing was CD8+ T cells sorted from blood, taken at week 0. The CDR3 DNA reads TGTGCCATCCGGGACGGCTACAATGAGCAGTTCTTC. It translates to CAIRDGYNEQFF.